This T cell receptor beta chain came from a study of T cells in Graves' hyperthyroidism and ophthalmopathy (dated by TCRdb to the late 2010s). At the level of the whole study: Peripheral blood was sampled at the time of initial diagnosis, prior to any treatment. Following sampling, methimazole starting at 30 mg daily was given to hyperthyroidism patients, and high-dose intravenous methylprednisolone was given to ophthalmopathy patients. TCR V-J signatures able to tell the groups apart were searched for in a discovery cohort of more than 90 patients, of whom about 40 had Graves' ophthalmopathy and 57 had stable Graves' hyperthyroidism. TCR Vbeta CDR3 sequencing of 140 or so peripheral blood samples (about 45 ophthalmopathy, over 70 hyperthyroidism and roughly 17 progressor patients) is reported in the paper. The roughly 90 discovery patients were divided at random into training and test sets in a 7:3 ratio. Prospective prediction of ophthalmopathy was tested in an independent validation cohort of approximately 19 hyperthyroidism patients and some 17 patients who later progressed to ophthalmopathy. In several Graves' hyperthyroidism patients, the study also compared T-cell repertoires from thyroid tissue with T-cell repertoires from blood. General conclusions and limits of the study: In validation, the model predicted progression to ophthalmopathy with roughly 66% sensitivity and roughly 75% specificity, a median of around six months before onset. A 13 V-J signature model separated ophthalmopathy from stable hyperthyroidism, with approximately 87% sensitivity and roughly 82% specificity in cross-validation and 80%/75% in testing. No statistical method was used to fix the sample size in advance, and group allocation was not hidden from the investigators. Most expanded thyroid clonotypes (frequency above 0.001) were also found in blood, which suggests that blood repertoires may mirror thyroid immune responses.

The TCR beta CDR3 regions were amplified from RNA transcripts. For the first round of RT-PCR on the TCR CDR3, the HTBI primer set was used together with the Qiagen OneStep RT-PCR kit. Libraries were constructed in a second round of multiplex PCR, after which size selection and purification were carried out. Sequencing of the libraries was done on an Illumina HiSeq2000 using paired-end 100 bp reads. The published analysis was carried out like this. SOAPnuke was used to process the raw data, throwing out any read that contained adapters or uncalled bases, had a mean Phred below 15, or lacked an exact constant-primer or identifier match. COPE v1.2.5 was used to merge the high-quality paired reads, and each unique nucleotide sequence was defined as a clonotype. MiTCR v1.1 was used to align the clonotypes against IMGT TRBV, TRBD and TRBJ reference segments. The analysis included only V-J combinations with a frequency above 0.0001, which together covered around 99% of the repertoires. The TCS score was defined as the ratio of F50 (clonal expansion) to E x V (chaos), calculated using BLOSUM62-based TCRdist between CDR3 peptides within each V-J. Welch's t-statistics and random forest reduced several hundred V-J features to 10 to 15, which were used in a naive Bayes classifier (R e1071). The public sequencing data were trimmed at Q25 with fastp and processed into clonotypes with MiXCR by TCRdb, which kept only in-frame beta chains. Rows are combined by CDR3 protein, so each entry shows the most common genes and DNA. TCRdb's processing, not the authors' own work, is the source of the V and J calls. This sample lists around 340,000 distinct CDR3 sequences; approximately 18% were detected once. The leading ten clones occupy 30% to 40% of the sample.

The hyperthyroidism patients were between 18 and 65 years old and newly diagnosed, with a disease duration of less than 2 months. Patients with uncontrolled infections, other autoimmune diseases, pregnancy or lactation were excluded. Clinical symptoms, serum thyroxine and TRAb, thyroid ultrasound, and orbital computed tomography formed the basis for the diagnoses. Blood from progressor patients was drawn when they were first diagnosed with hyperthyroidism, before any ophthalmopathy symptoms appeared. PBMCs were separated from around 9.1 ml of fresh peripheral blood using Ficoll-Paque density gradient centrifugation. Progressor patients were defined as those initially diagnosed with Graves' hyperthyroidism in whom ophthalmopathy developed during follow-up. Trizol reagent was used to extract total RNA, and RNA quality was then checked on an Agilent 2100 Bioanalyzer. This clonotype occurred many times. What antigen it recognizes has not been identified. Base qualities were left out, and no much larger clone turns up one base away.

Sequencing was done on a sample of blood. The source of this sequence is a woman in her twenties or thirties with Graves' hyperthyroidism that later progressed to Graves' ophthalmopathy.

The DNA is as follows: TGTGCCAGCAGCCCTCCTCTTGGACGTAACACCGGGGAGCTGTTTTTT. This encodes CASSPPLGRNTGELFF. The chain couples TRBV7-9 to TRBJ2-2, with an unclear D gene assignment. The CDR3 holds 16 amino acids from the cysteine to the phenylalanine. Only the CDR3 DNA is retained, 48 bases long and in frame from the first base. CDR1 SEHNR and CDR2 FQNEAQ were looked up in the germline V gene (reference sequence). The V end loses 5 bases and the J end loses 2 bases, and a stretch of 15 bases separates them.